The next 18 T cell receptor beta chains were all read from a single sample in a study of a mutant IDH1 vaccine in newly diagnosed glioma (dated by TCRdb to the early 2020s). Their specific antigens are unknown. Libraries were built with the immunoSEQ multiplex PCR assay. In TCRdb, the immuneACCESS table is reduced to in-frame sequences with V and J assigned. These tables do not hold every clone; where another copy was compared, an unresolved V gene accounts for under half, and the others remain unexplained. The sample table records approximately 52,000 clones; around three quarters of these occur just once. 4% to 5.5% of the sample is in the top ten clones. Read against the paper, the sample's time point label means: week 47, end of study. Each vaccine dose was 300 ug of a 20-mer mutant IDH1 peptide in Montanide, given subcutaneously with topical imiquimod. The sample was PBMCs, taken from a glioma patient whose treatment included an IDH1 peptide vaccine. The receptors stem from a woman aged 40-49 years with glioma. Some clones in this sample may be carry-over from other donors' samples.

V and J are TRBV5-5 and TRBJ2-5, with a tentative D call TRBD2 (6 bases). Trimming removed 3 bases from V and 3 bases from J, with 12 bases in between. The CDR3 spans 14 residues. The germline CDR1 and CDR2 sequences are SGHKS and YYEKEE (reference sequence). The CDR3 sequence is CASSSPRGEETQYF. The CDR3 nucleotides read TGTGCCAGCAGCTCCCCGCGGGGCGAAGAGACCCAGTACTTC.

This clone was counted a few times. This rearrangement joins TRBV4-1 to TRBJ1-5; 9 bases are shared with TRBD1. Germline V gene sequence: CDR1 MGHRA, CDR2 YSYEKL. V lost 4 bases to trimming and J lost 3 bases; unmatched junction nucleotides: 4. There are 15 residues in the CDR3. CDR3 in DNA: TGCGCCAGCAGCCCAACAGGGGGCGACAATCAGCCCCAGCATTTT. As protein: CASSPTGGDNQPQHF.

The V call is TRBV7-6, the J call TRBJ2-3; 10 positions agree with TRBD2. Germline V gene lookup returns CDR1 SGHVS and CDR2 FNYEAQ. The CDR3 runs 13 residues. Losses at the gene ends were 5 bases for V and 11 bases for J; bases not matched to a gene: 7. The CDR3 nucleotides are TGTGCCAGCAGCCCTCGGACTAGCGGAAAGCAGTATTTT. Protein product: CASSPRTSGKQYF.

A remark on this clone: Other DNA variants within this sample encode the same CDR3. The chain joins TRBV9 to TRBJ2-7; tentative D call: TRBD1 (6 bases). The CDR3 covers 14 residues. V was cut by 2 bases and J by 1 base, with 10 bases left in between. Looked up from germline, CDR1 is SGDLS and CDR2 is YYNGEE. The CDR3 bases are TGTGCCAGCAGCGTTGGGGGCAGTTCCTACGAGCAGTACTTC. This translates into CASSVGGSSYEQYF.

This chain connects TRBV6-5 to TRBJ1-2, with 7 bases fitting TRBD1. The V and J ends lost 5 bases and 4 bases, in that order; junction bases with no gene match: 4. CDR3 length: 13 amino acids. Germline values: CDR1 MNHEY, CDR2 SVGAGI. The CDR3 DNA reads TGTGCCAGCAGTCGGGACAGTATCTATGGCTACACCTTC. Residues: CASSRDSIYGYTF.

The genes are TRBV11-2 and TRBJ1-2; D gene ambiguous. Trimming cost V 1 base and J 2 bases, with 8 bases left between them. Germline V gene lookup returns CDR1 SGHAT and CDR2 FQNNGV. The length of the CDR3 is 14 residues. The CDR3 reads CASSLGTINYGYTF. DNA of the CDR3: TGTGCCAGCAGCTTAGGGACGATCAACTATGGCTACACCTTC.

This clone was counted once. The rearrangement links TRBV7-9 to TRBJ2-7, with TRBD1 identical over 8 bases. Per the germline V gene, CDR1 is SEHNR and CDR2 is FQNEAQ (reference sequence). Trimming cost V 0 bases and J 3 bases; bases outside gene matches: 4. The CDR3 sequence is 15 residues long. For the CDR3, the DNA is TGTGCCAGCAGCTTAGCTCTACAGGGGGGCTACGAGCAGTACTTC. Its translation is CASSLALQGGYEQYF.

The rearrangement joins TRBV6-1 to TRBJ1-2; weak D call: TRBD1 (5 bases). The CDR3 extends over 14 amino acids. Trimming removed 0 bases from V and 4 bases from J, with 9 bases in between. Germline CDR1 is MNHNS and CDR2 is SASEGT. The CDR3 here is CASSEAGEGYGYTF. The DNA for the CDR3 is TGTGCCAGCAGTGAAGCGGGGGAGGGCTATGGCTACACCTTC.

This sequence joins TRBV25-1 and TRBJ1-1; D remains ambiguous. V dropped 5 bases and J dropped 3 bases, with 16 bases sitting between them. Germline V lookup: CDR1 MGHDK, CDR2 SYGVNS. The CDR3 consists of 15 residues. The CDR3 bases are TGTGCCAGCAGTATCCACGGGAGCCTTCACACTGAAGCTTTCTTT. Its protein product is CASSIHGSLHTEAFF.

In this sample, this clone turned up a few times. This chain connects TRBV5-1 to TRBJ2-3; no clear D. Trimming left V 1 base short and J 0 bases short, with 9 bases between. CDR1 SGHRS and CDR2 YFSETQ come from the germline V gene. This CDR3 spans 15 amino acids. The CDR3: CASSLSGSSTDTQYF. CDR3 in DNA: TGCGCCAGCAGCTTGTCAGGCTCTAGCACAGATACGCAGTATTTT.

This clone was recorded a few times. The chain uses TRBV9 and TRBJ1-1, with D unresolved. Trimming removed 4 bases from V and 1 base from J, with 8 bases in between. Germline V gene lookup returns CDR1 SGDLS and CDR2 YYNGEE. There are 13 residues in the CDR3. The CDR3 reads CASSKTANTEAFF. The CDR3 DNA reads TGTGCCAGCAGCAAAACAGCGAACACTGAAGCTTTCTTT.

This chain uses TRBV27 with TRBJ2-2; 7 positions match TRBD1. The CDR3 length is 16 residues. CDR1 MNHEY and CDR2 SMNVEV come from the germline V gene (reference sequence). J gave up 4 bases and V 2 bases, and 7 bases lay outside the gene matches. The CDR3 DNA reads as TGTGCCAGCAGTTTACCCGACAGGGTGGGCACCGGGGAGCTGTTTTTT. It specifies CASSLPDRVGTGELFF.

This clone was detected only once. The chain recombines TRBV2 with TRBJ1-2; 7 positions agree with TRBD1. Germline CDR1 and CDR2: SNHLY and FYNNEI. This CDR3 has 13 residues. V was clipped by 7 bases and J by 6 bases; unmatched bases: 8. CDR3 residues: CASKGLGTDGYTF. The CDR3 DNA follows: TGTGCCAGCAAAGGCCTCGGGACAGATGGCTACACCTTC.

The gene calls are TRBV5-1 and TRBJ1-1; the D gene is possibly TRBD1 (5 bases). CDR3 length: 13 amino acids. V was clipped by 2 bases and J by 4 bases, with 9 bases between them. Germline loops: CDR1 SGHRS, CDR2 YFSETQ. CDR3 nucleotides: TGCGCCAGCAGCTTAAAGGGGTTCACTGAAGCTTTCTTT. Protein sequence: CASSLKGFTEAFF. Variable domain in full (rest from reference TRBV5-1 and TRBJ1-1): KAGVTQTPRYLIKTRGQQVTLSCSPISGHRSVSWYQQTPGQGLQFLFEYFSETQRNKGNFPGRFSGRQFSNSRSEMNVSTLELGDSALYLCASSLKGFTEAFFGQGTRLTVV.

The chain is built from TRBV30 and TRBJ2-7, with TRBD1 as a possible D gene (7 bases). This CDR3 contains 17 residues. V lost 2 bases and J lost 0, with 20 bases in between. CDR1 is GTSNPN, CDR2 SVGIG, per germline (reference sequence). Here the CDR3 DNA reads TGTGCCTGGAGTCAACGACAGGGAGGTTTCTTCTCCTACGAGCAGTACTTC. This translates into CAWSQRQGGFFSYEQYF.

The chain combines TRBV4-3 with TRBJ1-4; 7 nucleotides match TRBD1. The CDR3 covers 14 residues. In germline, CDR1 is LGHNA, CDR2 YSLEER. Trimming at V came to 4 bases and at J to 10 bases, leaving 9 bases not matched to a gene. In nucleotides, the CDR3 is TGCGCCAGCAGCCTCGGGACAGTCGAAGTAAAACTGTTTTTT. Amino acid sequence: CASSLGTVEVKLFF.

This clone has just one count. The V and J genes are TRBV7-9 and TRBJ1-3; 9 bases agree with TRBD1. The CDR3 totals 12 residues. In germline, CDR1 is SEHNR, CDR2 FQNEAQ (reference sequence). V lost 9 bases, J lost 10 bases, and 7 bases stayed unmatched. CDR3 in DNA: TGTGCCAGTAGAGGGACAGGGAGGACCATATATTTT. Amino acids: CASRGTGRTIYF.

The chain carries TRBV27 and TRBJ1-6; D remains ambiguous. The CDR3 consists of 14 residues. V was trimmed by 5 bases and J by 8 bases, leaving 13 bases between them. Germline loops: CDR1 MNHEY, CDR2 SMNVEV (reference sequence). CDR3 sequence: CASSVAGRHSPLHF. As DNA, the CDR3 is TGTGCCAGCAGTGTAGCCGGGAGACATTCACCCCTCCACTTT.